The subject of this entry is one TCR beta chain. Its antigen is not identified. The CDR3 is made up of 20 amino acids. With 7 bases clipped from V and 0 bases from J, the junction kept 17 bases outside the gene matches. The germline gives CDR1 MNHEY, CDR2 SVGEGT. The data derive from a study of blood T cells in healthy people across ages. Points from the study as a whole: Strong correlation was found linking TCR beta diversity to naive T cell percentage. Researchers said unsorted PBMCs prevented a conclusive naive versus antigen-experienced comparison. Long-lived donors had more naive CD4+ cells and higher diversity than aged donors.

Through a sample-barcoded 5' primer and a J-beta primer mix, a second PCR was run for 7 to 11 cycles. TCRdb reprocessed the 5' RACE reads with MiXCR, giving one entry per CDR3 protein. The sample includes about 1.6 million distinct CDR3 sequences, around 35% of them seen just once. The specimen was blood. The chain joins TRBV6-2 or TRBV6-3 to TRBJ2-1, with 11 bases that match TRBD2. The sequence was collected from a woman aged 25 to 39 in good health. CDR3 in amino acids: CASITFTGLAGGSSYNEQFF. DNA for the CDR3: TGTGCCAGCATTACCTTTACGGGGCTAGCGGGGGGCAGCTCCTACAATGAGCAGTTCTTC.